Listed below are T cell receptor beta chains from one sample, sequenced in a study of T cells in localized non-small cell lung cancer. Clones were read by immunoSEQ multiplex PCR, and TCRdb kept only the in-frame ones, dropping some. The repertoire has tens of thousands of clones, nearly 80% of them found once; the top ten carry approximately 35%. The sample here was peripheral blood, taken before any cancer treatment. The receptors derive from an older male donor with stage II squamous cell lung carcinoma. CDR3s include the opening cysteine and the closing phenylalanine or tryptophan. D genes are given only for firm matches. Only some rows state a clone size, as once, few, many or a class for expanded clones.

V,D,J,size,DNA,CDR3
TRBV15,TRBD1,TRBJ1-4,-,TGTGCCACCAGGGGACAGGGAGCTCCGGTTGAAAAACTGTTTTTT,CATRGQGAPVEKLFF
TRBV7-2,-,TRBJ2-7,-,TGTGCCAGCAGCTTTAATAGCTTGGGCGAGCAGTACTTC,CASSFNSLGEQYF
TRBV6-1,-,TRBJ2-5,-,TGTGCCAGCAGTACCCGGACGGGGGAGACCCAGTACTTC,CASSTRTGETQYF
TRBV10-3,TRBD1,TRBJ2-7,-,TGTGCCATCAGGAAACAGGGGGCACAAGTCGAGCAGTACTTC,CAIRKQGAQVEQYF
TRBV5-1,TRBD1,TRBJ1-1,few,TGCGCCAGCAGCGCTTGGGACAGGGAGGACACTGAAGCTTTCTTT,CASSAWDREDTEAFF
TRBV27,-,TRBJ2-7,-,TGTGCCAGCAGCACGTCCTGGGAATGGTACGAGCAGTACTTC,CASSTSWEWYEQYF
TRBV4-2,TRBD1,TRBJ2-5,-,TGTGCCAGCAGCCGGAAAACGGGGACAGGGGAGGGTGAGACCCAGTACTTC,CASSRKTGTGEGETQYF
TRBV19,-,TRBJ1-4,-,TGTGCCAGTAGTCGTTTCCCTGGTGAAAAACTGTTTTTT,CASSRFPGEKLFF
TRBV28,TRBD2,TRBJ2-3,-,TGTGCCAGCAGCTCTCCCCCGGGGACTAGCGGCGTTGCGCAGTATTTT,CASSSPPGTSGVAQYF
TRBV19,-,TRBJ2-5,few,TGTGCCAGTAGTATCAACTATTTGGAGACCCAGTACTTC,CASSINYLETQYF
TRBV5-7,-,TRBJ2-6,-,TGTGCCAGCACTATACTTTGCGTACAAAGTCGGGCCAACGTCCTGACTTTC,CASTILCVQSRANVLTF
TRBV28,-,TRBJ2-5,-,TGTGCCAGCAGTGTACAGGGAAGGAAAGAGACCCAGTACTTC,CASSVQGRKETQYF
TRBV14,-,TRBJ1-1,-,TGTGCCAGCAGCCAAGATTGGGGAGCCACTGAAGCTTTCTTT,CASSQDWGATEAFF
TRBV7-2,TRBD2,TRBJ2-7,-,TGTGCCAGCTCGACTAGCGGGGTTGACTACGAGCAGTACTTC,CASSTSGVDYEQYF
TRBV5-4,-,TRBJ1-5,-,TGTGCCAGCAGCTCCTTCGTCCTACTGGGCAATCAGCCCCAGCATTTT,CASSSFVLLGNQPQHF
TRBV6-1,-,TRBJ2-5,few,TGTGCCAGCAGTGAAAGTGGAGGGGGGGAGACCCAGTACTTC,CASSESGGGETQYF
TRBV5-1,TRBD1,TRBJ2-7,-,TGCGCCAGCAGCCTCGCCGGGACAGGGCCCTACGAGCAGTACTTC,CASSLAGTGPYEQYF
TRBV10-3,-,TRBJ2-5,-,TGTGCCATCAGCGATGGGAGACAGTCCGAGACCCAGTACTTC,CAISDGRQSETQYF
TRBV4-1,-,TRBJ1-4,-,TGCGCCAGCAGCCCGACCGGGACTCAGGCGGGAGGTGAAAAACTGTTTTTT,CASSPTGTQAGGEKLFF
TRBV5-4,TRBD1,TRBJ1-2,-,TGTGCCAGCAGCTTGTTGGGACAGGGTGGCTACACCTTC,CASSLLGQGGYTF
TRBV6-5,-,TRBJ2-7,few,TGTGCCAGCACCCATCCTGGGGGTTACGAGCAGTACTTC,CASTHPGGYEQYF
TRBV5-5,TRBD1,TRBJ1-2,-,TGTGCCAGCAGTCAGACAGGGGTAAACTATGGCTACACCTTC,CASSQTGVNYGYTF
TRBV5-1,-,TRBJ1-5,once,TGCGCCAGCAGCTTGGGCCCGGGGAGCAATCAGCCCCAGCATTTT,CASSLGPGSNQPQHF
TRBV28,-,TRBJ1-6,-,TGTGCCAGCAGCCCCCGACCGCTCGCCCTCCACTTT,CASSPRPLALHF
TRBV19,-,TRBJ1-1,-,TGTGCCAGTAGTACCGCCGGGACAAAGAGGACTGAAGCTTTCTTT,CASSTAGTKRTEAFF
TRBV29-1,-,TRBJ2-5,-,TGCAGCGTTGACCCAGGGATCCAAGAGACCCAGTACTTC,CSVDPGIQETQYF
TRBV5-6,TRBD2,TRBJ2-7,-,TGTGCCAGCAGCTTGTTAGCGCCCGGGGGGTCCTACGAGCAGTACTTC,CASSLLAPGGSYEQYF
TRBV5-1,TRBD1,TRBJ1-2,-,TGCGCCAGCAGCTTCGGGACAGGAGCTAACTATGGCTACACCTTC,CASSFGTGANYGYTF
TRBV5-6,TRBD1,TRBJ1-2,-,TGTGCCAGCAGCTCGGGACAGCTCTATGGCTACACCTTC,CASSSGQLYGYTF
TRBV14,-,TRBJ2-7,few,TGTGCCAGCAGCCAACAAACAGGTTTCTACGAGCAGTACTTC,CASSQQTGFYEQYF
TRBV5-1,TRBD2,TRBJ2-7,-,TGCGCCAGCAGCTTGCTAGCGGGAGCCTACGAGCAGTACTTC,CASSLLAGAYEQYF
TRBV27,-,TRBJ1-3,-,TGTGCCAGCAGCTATACCACTGGAAACACCATATATTTT,CASSYTTGNTIYF
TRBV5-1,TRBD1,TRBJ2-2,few,TGCGCCAGCAGCGTAGGACAGGGGAGCACCGGGGAGCTGTTTTTT,CASSVGQGSTGELFF
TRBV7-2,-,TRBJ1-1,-,TGTGCCAGCAGCTTGGGTCGTTACAGGACTGAAGCTTTCTTT,CASSLGRYRTEAFF
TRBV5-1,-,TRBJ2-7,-,TGCGCCAGCAGCCACACCAACATTGAAGGGGAGCAGTACTTC,CASSHTNIEGEQYF
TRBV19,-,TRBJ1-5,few,TGTGCCAGTAAGCTAGTGAGGCCGAGCAATCAGCCCCAGCATTTT,CASKLVRPSNQPQHF
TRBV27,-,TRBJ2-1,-,TGTGCCAGCAGCTCTCTAACTTACAATGAGCAGTTCTTC,CASSSLTYNEQFF
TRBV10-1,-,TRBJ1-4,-,TGCGCCAGGAAGGGGGGAAATGAAAAACTGTTTTTT,CARKGGNEKLFF
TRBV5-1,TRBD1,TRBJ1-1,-,TGCGCCAGCAGCTTTATGGGACAGGATAGTGAAGCTTTCTTT,CASSFMGQDSEAFF
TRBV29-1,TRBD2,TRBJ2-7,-,TGCAGCGTTGAAGCGGGAGGTTACGAGCAGTACTTC,CSVEAGGYEQYF
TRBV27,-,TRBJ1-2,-,TGTGCCAGCAGTTTCCGGGGAGGGAATGGCTACACCTTC,CASSFRGGNGYTF
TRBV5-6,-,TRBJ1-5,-,TGTGCCAGCAGCTTGGCCGGAGGCGATCAGCCCCAGCATTTT,CASSLAGGDQPQHF
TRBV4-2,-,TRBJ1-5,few,TGTGCCAGCAGCGAAGCCCTCGGGGAGGTTCAGCCCCAGCATTTT,CASSEALGEVQPQHF
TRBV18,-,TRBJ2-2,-,TGTGCCAGCTCACCGGACTTCAATGGGGAGCTGTTTTTT,CASSPDFNGELFF
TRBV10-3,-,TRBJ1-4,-,TGTGCCATCAGTGGGGACGGGGACAATGAAAAACTGTTTTTT,CAISGDGDNEKLFF
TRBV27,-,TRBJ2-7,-,TGTGCCAGCAGTTTAGTTCCGGGGATGGTCTACGAGCAGTACTTC,CASSLVPGMVYEQYF
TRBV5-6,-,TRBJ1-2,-,TGTGCCAGCAGCTTTCCAGGGAGGGGGATTAACTATGGCTACACCTTC,CASSFPGRGINYGYTF
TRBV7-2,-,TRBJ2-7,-,TGTGCCAGCACCCCACGGCCTACCTCCTACGAGCAGTACTTC,CASTPRPTSYEQYF
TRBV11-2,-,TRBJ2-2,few,TGTGCCAGCAGCCCCCTTAGATCGGCGAACACCGGGGAGCTGTTTTTT,CASSPLRSANTGELFF
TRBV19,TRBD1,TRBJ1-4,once,TGTGCCTCGGACAGGGGGCTCCGTCATGAAAAACTGTTTTTT,CASDRGLRHEKLFF
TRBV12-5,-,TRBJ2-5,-,TGTGCTAGTGGTTTGGGAGGGACACTGAGGGAGACCCAGTACTTC,CASGLGGTLRETQYF
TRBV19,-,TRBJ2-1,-,TGTGCCAGTATGAGGGGCAATGAGCAGTTCTTC,CASMRGNEQFF
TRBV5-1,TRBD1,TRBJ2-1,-,TGCGCCAGCAGCTTGTCACAGGGGAGCAATGAGCAGTTCTTC,CASSLSQGSNEQFF